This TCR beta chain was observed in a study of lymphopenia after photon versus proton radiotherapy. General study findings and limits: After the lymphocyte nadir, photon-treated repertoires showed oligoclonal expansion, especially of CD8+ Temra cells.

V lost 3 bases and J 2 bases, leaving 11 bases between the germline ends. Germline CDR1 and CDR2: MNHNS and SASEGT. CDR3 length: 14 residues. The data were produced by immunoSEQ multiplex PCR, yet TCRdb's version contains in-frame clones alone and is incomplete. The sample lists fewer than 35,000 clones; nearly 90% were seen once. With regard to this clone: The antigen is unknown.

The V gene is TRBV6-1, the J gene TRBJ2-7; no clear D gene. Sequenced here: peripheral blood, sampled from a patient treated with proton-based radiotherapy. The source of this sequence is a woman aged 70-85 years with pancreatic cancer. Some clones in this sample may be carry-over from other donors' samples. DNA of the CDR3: TGTGCCAGCAGTGATCGGGTCCTGGCCTACGAGCAGTACTTC. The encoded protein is CASSDRVLAYEQYF.